The 30 T cell receptor beta chains presented below share a single source sample, sequenced in a study of blood T cell repertoires in COVID-19. Repertoires were generated with immunoSEQ multiplex PCR, while TCRdb's copy carries only in-frame clones and drops some. The sample comprises 30,000 to 40,000 clones, 79% of which are singletons, and more than 20% rests with the top ten. The sample consisted of peripheral blood. The source of these receptors is a man aged 65 to 85 with acute or convalescent COVID-19.

This clone was observed many times. This chain links TRBV7-9 with TRBJ2-5; 8 bases are shared with TRBD1. The CDR3 is 13 residues long. Per germline, CDR1 SEHNR and CDR2 FQNEAQ (reference sequence). The junction had 4 bases not matched to a gene; V was cut back by 5 bases and J by 5 bases. CDR3 sequence: CASSPTGDETQYF. As DNA, the CDR3 is TGTGCCAGCAGCCCGACAGGGGACGAGACCCAGTACTTC.

The V call is TRBV28, the J call TRBJ1-1; D is unresolved. This CDR3 is 17 amino acids long. Deletions cut 4 bases from V and 4 bases from J, with 22 bases between. Germline V gene sequence: CDR1 MDHEN, CDR2 SYDVKM. The CDR3 sequence: CASSSGSRRWRSTEAFF. In nucleotides, the CDR3 is TGTGCCAGCAGTTCTGGGTCGCGCCGTTGGAGGAGCACTGAAGCTTTCTTT.

The gene calls are TRBV10-3 and TRBJ2-1; 7 bases align to TRBD1. This CDR3 comprises 15 residues. The V and J ends lost 3 bases and 5 bases, in that order; junction bases with no gene match: 7. Looked up from germline, CDR1 is ENHRY and CDR2 is SYGVKD. DNA for the CDR3: TGTGCCATCAGTGACTCGACAGGGTCGCACAATGAGCAGTTCTTC. It specifies CAISDSTGSHNEQFF.

This clone appeared once. V and J are TRBV7-8 and TRBJ2-3; TRBD2 agrees at 11 bases. The germline CDR1 and CDR2 sequences are SGHVS and FQNEAQ. The CDR3 has 18 residues. V shed 2 bases, J shed 0 bases, and the junction held 7 bases outside the gene matches. The CDR3 loop is CASSLRSTSGSSTDTQYF. As DNA, the CDR3 is TGTGCCAGCAGCTTACGCTCCACTAGCGGGAGTAGCACAGATACGCAGTATTTT.

The chain recombines TRBV6-2 or TRBV6-3 with TRBJ2-1; possibly TRBD2 for D (5 bases). This CDR3 contains 14 residues. Germline CDR1 MNHEY, CDR2 SVGEGT. V lost 6 bases, J lost 7 bases, and 16 bases lay in between. The CDR3, as DNA: TGTGCCAGCAGCCAACTAGTGTTAACAAATGAGCAGTTCTTC. This encodes CASSQLVLTNEQFF.

This sequence joins TRBV5-4 and TRBJ2-2; no reliable D call. V gave up 4 bases and J gave up 4 bases, with 11 bases separating them. Germline V CDR1 and CDR2: SGHNT, YYREEE (reference sequence). CDR3 size: 14 residues. In nucleotides, the CDR3 is TGTGCCAGCAGCGCGCTATCAAGCACCGGGGAGCTGTTTTTT. It specifies CASSALSSTGELFF.

The chain couples TRBV20-1 to TRBJ2-1; D uncertain. Germline values: CDR1 DFQATT, CDR2 SNEGSKA (reference sequence). The CDR3 covers 11 residues. V gave up 5 bases and J gave up 9 bases, with 11 bases separating them. The CDR3 spells CSAGFMSEQFF. CDR3 DNA: TGCAGTGCTGGTTTTATGAGTGAGCAGTTCTTC.

J is TRBJ2-7 and V is TRBV28, with TRBD1 matching over 11 bases. With V trimmed by 1 base and J by 3 bases, 11 bases remained unmatched. CDR3 length equals 18 residues. Germline assignment: CDR1 MDHEN and CDR2 SYDVKM. CDR3 in amino acids: CASSLSPMGTGGDYEQYF. The CDR3 DNA reads TGTGCCAGCAGTTTATCCCCGATGGGGACAGGGGGGGACTACGAGCAGTACTTC.

The J gene is TRBJ2-3, the V gene TRBV7-2; 11 bases match TRBD2. The CDR3 extends over 16 amino acids. Germline-derived CDR1 and CDR2 are SGHTA and FQGNSA. The J segment lost 4 bases and the V segment lost 3 bases, leaving 6 bases of the junction unmatched. The DNA of the CDR3 is TGTGCCAGCAGCTTCCTAGCGGGAGGAAGGGCAGATACGCAGTATTTT. It translates to CASSFLAGGRADTQYF.

The chain joins TRBV6-2 or TRBV6-3 to TRBJ2-5; 9 nucleotides match TRBD2. The germline V gene has CDR1 MNHEY and CDR2 SVGEGT. The J segment lost 5 bases and the V segment lost 4 bases, leaving 2 bases of the junction unmatched. This CDR3 contains 13 residues. CDR3 nucleotides: TGTGCCAGCAGTTCGACTAGCGGTGAGACCCAGTACTTC. Residues: CASSSTSGETQYF.

A few counts support this clone. This CDR3 is also generated by other DNA sequences in the sample. The chain recombines TRBV19 with TRBJ1-5, with a tentative D call TRBD1 (5 bases). CDR1 LNHDA and CDR2 SQIVND come from the germline V gene (reference sequence). V lost 3 bases and J lost 0, with 15 bases in between. CDR3 length: 17 amino acids. CDR3 coding DNA: TGTGCCAGTAGTATGGGGCAGGGACTTTATAGCAATCAGCCCCAGCATTTT. As protein: CASSMGQGLYSNQPQHF. The full variable domain, with the rest looked up from reference TRBV19 and TRBJ1-5, is DGGITQSPKYLFRKEGQNVTLSCEQNLNHDAMYWYRQDPGQGLRLIYYSQIVNDFQKGDIAEGYSVSREKKESFPLTVTSAQKNPTAFYLCASSMGQGLYSNQPQHFGDGTRLSIL.

This chain joins TRBV6-4 and TRBJ1-6; D remains unclear. This CDR3 spans 14 amino acids. Trimming cost V 3 bases and J 4 bases, with 7 bases left between them. CDR1 and CDR2 from the germline V gene are MRHNA and SNTAGT. CDR3 in DNA: TGTGCCAGCAGTGAGGCAATTTATAATTCACCCCTCCACTTT. Its protein is CASSEAIYNSPLHF.

The sample holds a few counts of this clone. The chain couples TRBV7-9 to TRBJ1-5, with 8 nucleotides matching TRBD1. Trimming took 2 bases from V and 7 from J; bases not matched to a gene: 4. The CDR3 extends over 14 amino acids. Germline V gene sequence: CDR1 SEHNR, CDR2 FQNEAQ (reference sequence). CDR3 sequence (DNA): TGTGCCAGCAGCTTACCAGGGGGCAGCCAGCCCCAGCATTTT. It codes for CASSLPGGSQPQHF.

This chain joins TRBV5-1 and TRBJ1-6, with 9 bases that match TRBD1. The germline V gene encodes CDR1 SGHRS and CDR2 YFSETQ. The CDR3 loop spans 17 amino acids. V shed 3 bases and J 6 bases; nucleotides not matched to a gene: 10. The CDR3 DNA reads as TGCGCCAGCAGCTCCAGGGGACAGGGACCCTCTAATTCACCCCTCCACTTT. It codes for CASSSRGQGPSNSPLHF.

CDR3 amino acids: CASSLRDRVDTVNTEAFF. CDR3 in DNA: TGTGCCAGCAGTTTAAGAGACAGGGTGGATACCGTGAACACTGAAGCTTTCTTT. This rearrangement joins TRBV28 to TRBJ1-1; 7 positions agree with TRBD1. Germline loops: CDR1 MDHEN, CDR2 SYDVKM. The J segment lost 0 bases and the V segment lost 2 bases, leaving 12 bases of the junction unmatched. This CDR3 comprises 18 residues.

The chain carries TRBV18 and TRBJ1-2, with TRBD1 as a possible D gene (5 bases). The V end was cut by 4 bases, the J end by 7 bases, with 13 bases between. The CDR3 extends over 13 amino acids. Germline V gene lookup returns CDR1 KGHSH and CDR2 LQKENI. The CDR3 DNA reads as TGTGCCAGCTCACTTTCCGAAGGGGCTGGCTACACCTTC. It specifies CASSLSEGAGYTF.

This clone came up once. The chain has TRBV12-3 or TRBV12-4 and TRBJ2-7; D is undetermined. This CDR3 contains 11 residues. V was shortened by 3 bases and J by 5 bases, with 5 bases between the two germline ends. Here the CDR3 reads CASSLGNEQYF. The CDR3 DNA follows: TGTGCCAGCAGTTTGGGCAACGAGCAGTACTTC.

The chain joins TRBV16 to TRBJ1-4; 8 bases align to TRBD1. The CDR3 is made up of 16 amino acids. The trim removed 5 bases at V and 0 bases at J, leaving 5 bases unmatched. Germline CDR1 and CDR2: KGHSY and FQNENV. The CDR3 region is CASSETGAATNEKLFF. CDR3 in DNA: TGTGCCAGCAGCGAGACAGGGGCCGCAACTAATGAAAAACTGTTTTTT.

The chain carries TRBV24-1 and TRBJ2-1; 8 positions agree with TRBD2. CDR1 is KGHDR, CDR2 SFDVKD, per germline. V dropped 3 bases and J dropped 3; count of bases not matched to a gene: 6. CDR3 length: 16 amino acids. The CDR3: CATSDPSGSIYNEQFF. CDR3 DNA sequence: TGTGCCACCAGTGATCCCAGCGGGAGTATCTACAATGAGCAGTTCTTC.

The chain couples TRBV5-1 to TRBJ2-5; D not certain. CDR1 SGHRS and CDR2 YFSETQ come from the germline V gene. The length of the CDR3 is 13 residues. Trimming removed 4 bases from V and 2 bases from J, with 9 bases in between. This CDR3 is CASSVGVQETQYF. CDR3 bases: TGCGCCAGCAGCGTCGGAGTACAAGAGACCCAGTACTTC.

The chain's CDR3 is CASSPSVYTEAFF. Here the CDR3 DNA reads TGTGCCAGCAGTCCCTCGGTTTACACTGAAGCTTTCTTT. The rearrangement joins TRBV6-5 to TRBJ1-1; the D is unclear. Germline CDR1 and CDR2: MNHEY and SVGAGI. V was cut by 5 bases and J by 3 bases, with 10 bases left in between. The CDR3 is made up of 13 amino acids.

The rearrangement links TRBV7-3 to TRBJ2-1, with a possible D match to TRBD2 (6 bases). The V and J ends lost 4 bases and 1 base respectively, with 17 bases between them. This CDR3 has 17 residues. Germline CDR1 and CDR2: SGHTA and FQGTGA. The CDR3 loop is CASSSGTRGTSYNEQFF. CDR3 DNA sequence: TGTGCCAGCAGCTCCGGTACGCGCGGGACTTCCTACAATGAGCAGTTCTTC.

The J gene is TRBJ2-1, the V gene TRBV28, with 10 bases lining up with TRBD2. The CDR3 totals 15 residues. The J segment lost 4 bases and the V segment lost 6 bases, leaving 6 bases of the junction unmatched. CDR1 MDHEN and CDR2 SYDVKM come from the germline V gene. The CDR3 DNA follows: TGTGCCAGCAGCCTCGGGACTAGCGCGTACAATGAGCAGTTCTTC. Amino acids: CASSLGTSAYNEQFF. The variable domain in full, with the rest retrieved from reference TRBV28 and TRBJ2-1, is DVKVTQSSRYLVKRTGEKVFLECVQDMDHENMFWYRQDPGLGLRLIYFSYDVKMKEKGDIPEGYSVSREKKERFSLILESASTNQTSMYLCASSLGTSAYNEQFFGPGTRLTVL.

About this clone itself: The limits of the CDR3 on the DNA are not certain, so only TCRdb's listed CDR3 is given. The genes are TRBV28 and TRBJ1-1; the table's D call, TRBD1, has no DNA check behind it. The CDR3 length is 15 residues, termini included. Germline V CDR1 and CDR2: MDHEN, SYDVKM. The CDR3: CASSSSGQGDTEAFF.

This chain connects TRBV4-3 to TRBJ2-7, with TRBD1 matching 9 bases. There are 17 residues in the CDR3. Germline CDR1 is LGHNA and CDR2 is YSLEER. J lost 4 bases, V lost 0 bases, and 10 bases had no gene match. Written as DNA, the CDR3 is TGCGCCAGCAGCCAAGAGAGGGCCGGGACAGGGCCTTACGAGCAGTACTTC. Its protein is CASSQERAGTGPYEQYF.

Sample share makes this clone medium-sized. The V call is TRBV5-4, the J call TRBJ2-2, with D possibly matching TRBD2 (5 bases). The germline V and J ends were trimmed by 1 base and 3 bases, with 13 bases remaining between them. The CDR3 runs 16 residues. CDR1 and CDR2 (germline): SGHNT, YYREEE (reference sequence). The CDR3: CASSLSVRAHTGELFF. The CDR3 nucleotides read TGTGCCAGCAGCTTGAGTGTGAGGGCCCACACCGGGGAGCTGTTTTTT.

The chain has TRBV24-1 and TRBJ1-2; 7 nucleotides line up with TRBD1. The CDR3 extends over 14 amino acids. The V segment lost 4 bases and the J segment 3 bases; nucleotides outside the gene matches: 4. Per the germline V gene, CDR1 is KGHDR and CDR2 is SFDVKD. The CDR3 sequence: CATSDLGTDYGYTF. The DNA of the CDR3 is TGTGCCACCAGTGACCTCGGGACAGACTATGGCTACACCTTC.

The chain combines TRBV18 with TRBJ2-1; 8 positions agree with TRBD2. This CDR3 has 16 amino acids. Unmatched junction bases numbered 1, after V lost 0 bases and J lost 0 bases. Germline V CDR1 and CDR2: KGHSH, LQKENI. The CDR3 loop reads CASSPPSGSSYNEQFF. The CDR3 DNA is TGTGCCAGCTCACCACCCAGCGGGAGCTCCTACAATGAGCAGTTCTTC. The variable domain in full, completed from reference TRBV18 and TRBJ2-1, reads NAGVMQNPRHLVRRRGQEARLRCSPMKGHSHVYWYRQLPEEGLKFMVYLQKENIIDESGMPKERFSAEFPKEGPSILRIQQVVRGDSAAYFCASSPPSGSSYNEQFFGPGTRLTVL.

This clone has just a few counts. The gene calls are TRBV7-9 and TRBJ1-5; 10 positions agree with TRBD1. The CDR3 sequence is 16 residues long. Per germline, CDR1 SEHNR and CDR2 FQNEAQ (reference sequence). V gave up 1 base and J gave up 6 bases; unmatched junction bases: 6. Here the CDR3 reads CASSLGGQGQVQPQHF. The CDR3 coding sequence is TGTGCCAGCAGCTTAGGGGGACAGGGGCAGGTTCAGCCCCAGCATTTT.

The chain combines TRBV28 with TRBJ2-1; a weak D match, TRBD2 (5 bases). This CDR3 has 15 amino acids. With 8 bases removed from V and 10 bases from J, the gap between germline ends came to 24 bases. Germline values: CDR1 MDHEN, CDR2 SYDVKM. For the CDR3, the DNA is TGTGCCAGCGCGAGCAGTGCGCGGGCTATACGGGAGCAGTTCTTC. It yields the protein CASASSARAIREQFF.